The 6 T cell receptor beta chains reported below all come from one sample, sequenced in a study of cytomegalovirus exposure and HLA in healthy donors. Repertoires were generated with immunoSEQ multiplex PCR, while TCRdb's copy carries only in-frame clones and drops some. The data show some 49,000 clones, approximately 90% seen once. Sequences were obtained from PBMCs. These receptors all come from a young man in good health and CMV-seronegative.

The rearrangement links TRBV5-1 to TRBJ1-1; D might be TRBD1 (6 bases). The CDR3 spans 16 residues. The germline V and J ends were trimmed by 1 base and 5 bases, with 18 bases remaining between them. Germline V CDR1 and CDR2: SGHRS, YFSETQ. CDR3 DNA sequence: TGCGCCAGCAGCTTGCGTCTTGCGGGCCAGGGGACTGAAGCTTTCTTT. Translating it yields CASSLRLAGQGTEAFF.

The genes are TRBV28 and TRBJ1-3; a possible D gene is TRBD1 (5 bases). Between the trimmed V and J ends, which lost 6 bases and 3 bases, there was a span of 12 bases. CDR1 and CDR2 from the germline V gene are MDHEN and SYDVKM. The length of the CDR3 is 14 residues. The CDR3 DNA reads TGTGCCAGCAGCCGGGGGGGGGTTGGAAACACCATATATTTT. Encoded protein: CASSRGGVGNTIYF.

The rearrangement links TRBV7-9 to TRBJ1-4; D ambiguous. Germline V gene lookup returns CDR1 SEHNR and CDR2 FQNEAQ (reference sequence). With 5 bases removed from V and 7 bases from J, the gap between germline ends came to 26 bases. The CDR3 runs to 18 residues. CDR3 sequence: CASSPPGVGRRRVEKLFF. DNA of the CDR3: TGTGCCAGCAGCCCGCCCGGGGTGGGCCGAAGACGGGTTGAAAAACTGTTTTTT.

The chain joins TRBV14 to TRBJ1-4, with TRBD1 identical over 7 bases. This CDR3 region has 15 residues. In germline, CDR1 is SGHDN, CDR2 FVKESK. J gave up 7 bases and V 3 bases, and 8 bases lay outside the gene matches. This chain's CDR3 is CASSQRTGMFEKLFF. As DNA, the CDR3 is TGTGCCAGCAGCCAGAGGACAGGAATGTTTGAAAAACTGTTTTTT.

This clone was picked up one time. The V and J genes are TRBV9 and TRBJ2-1; the D is unclear. The CDR3 extends over 14 amino acids. CDR1 is SGDLS and CDR2 is YYNGEE in the germline V gene. Trimming removed 0 bases from V and 8 bases from J, with 12 bases in between. The DNA for the CDR3 is TGTGCCAGCAGCGTAGTACAGACATGGGATGAGCAGTTCTTC. It yields the protein CASSVVQTWDEQFF.

V is TRBV7-2 and J is TRBJ2-7; TRBD2 is a possible D gene (6 bases). This CDR3 is built from 14 residues. Per the germline V gene, CDR1 is SGHTA and CDR2 is FQGNSA. V was pared by 3 bases and J by 4 bases, with 13 bases between. The CDR3, as DNA: TGTGCCAGCAGCTTCGGAGGGCCAGGATACGAGCAGTACTTC. This encodes CASSFGGPGYEQYF. The whole variable domain, remainder taken from reference TRBV7-2 and TRBJ2-7, is GAGVSQSPSNKVTEKGKDVELRCDPISGHTALYWYRQSLGQGLEFLIYFQGNSAPDKSGLPSDRFSAERTGGSVSTLTIQRTQQEDSAVYLCASSFGGPGYEQYFGPGTRLTVT.